This T cell receptor (beta chain) was obtained from a study of T-cell memory formation after mild COVID-19. For the study at large: Clusters of TCRs were largely donor specific.

This clonotype was seen ten or more times. The antigen remains unidentified. Study-wide results and limits: A second wave expanding day 15 to 37 was CD4+-biased; contracting clones were balanced.

The germline V gene encodes CDR1 SGHTA and CDR2 FQGNSA. Trimming took 5 bases from V and 6 from J; bases not matched to a gene: 10. The CDR3 consists of 16 residues. Via MiXCR, TCRdb re-called the 5' RACE reads, giving one row per CDR3 protein. The sample gives 380,000 or so distinct CDR3 sequences, around an eighth of which show up once; 22% is in the top ten. Sequencing was done on a sample of PBMCs or a T cell subset sorted from them (not recorded which). This TCR derives from a man aged 18 to 30 who had mild COVID-19 (a few samples of this study predate the infection). Cell type and time point are not known. This chain links TRBV7-2 with TRBJ2-2, with 9 positions matching TRBD1. Written as DNA, the CDR3 is TGTGCCAGCAGCCCCCGAGGGACAGGGCTCGCCGGGGAGCTGTTTTTT. It is translated as CASSPRGTGLAGELFF.